These 14 T cell receptor beta chains were all obtained from the same sample, sequenced in a study of CD8+ T cells in alopecia areata. Reverse transcription of extracted RNA yielded cDNA, which provided the sequencing template. TCRdb's table, derived via immunoSEQ multiplex PCR, lists solely in-frame clones and lacks some. The repertoire has about 180,000 clones, around half of them found once; the top ten carry 10% to 14%. Treatment given: oral pan-JAK inhibitor, 5-10 mg twice daily. The source material was CD8+ T cells sorted from blood, sampled at week 24, from a patient treated with tofacitinib. The source of these receptors is a human donor with alopecia areata.

The genes are TRBV7-9 and TRBJ1-2; D possibly corresponds to TRBD1 (5 bases). This CDR3 region has 14 residues. V lost 4 bases and J lost 8, with 17 bases in between. The germline V gene has CDR1 SEHNR and CDR2 FQNEAQ (reference sequence). The DNA of the CDR3 is TGTGCCAGCAGCTCTGGGGGGAGAAAGGACGGCTACACCTTC. This translates into CASSSGGRKDGYTF. The full variable domain, with the rest looked up from reference TRBV7-9 and TRBJ1-2, is DTGVSQNPRHKITKRGQNVTFRCDPISEHNRLYWYRQTLGQGPEFLTYFQNEAQLEKSRLLSDRFSAERPKGSFSTLEIQRTEQGDSAMYLCASSSGGRKDGYTFGSGTRLTVV.

The gene calls are TRBV6-1 and TRBJ2-2; D may be TRBD1 (5 bases). The CDR3 spans 11 residues. Trimming removed 6 bases at V and 6 bases at J, with 5 bases between. Germline V gene lookup returns CDR1 MNHNS and CDR2 SASEGT. CDR3 coding DNA: TGTGCCAGCAGAGGGGCCGGGGAGCTGTTTTTT. It encodes CASRGAGELFF.

V and J are TRBV30 and TRBJ2-2; D ambiguous. V was clipped by 7 bases and J by 5 bases, with 8 bases between them. The CDR3 has 11 residues. CDR1 and CDR2 (germline): GTSNPN, SVGIG (reference sequence). CDR3 region: CAFESTGELFF. The CDR3 DNA is TGTGCCTTCGAGTCAACCGGGGAGCTGTTTTTT.

This clone was observed a handful of times. V gene TRBV5-1 combines with J gene TRBJ2-1; 8 bases are a match to TRBD2. The CDR3 contains 14 residues. V dropped 6 bases and J dropped 8; count of bases not matched to a gene: 10. CDR1 and CDR2 from the germline V gene are SGHRS and YFSETQ. The CDR3 DNA follows: TGCGCCAGCACCCTCAGCGGGGGCGGCGATGAGCAGTTCTTC. It codes for CASTLSGGGDEQFF.

This clone was seen more than once but under ten times. This chain joins TRBV4-3 and TRBJ2-3; a possible D gene is TRBD2 (7 bases). Germline V CDR1 and CDR2: LGHNA, YSLEER. Trimming cost V 0 bases and J 6 bases, with 16 bases left between them. The CDR3 totals 16 residues. CDR3 loop: CASSQDSTGGVDTQYF. DNA for the CDR3: TGCGCCAGCAGCCAAGATTCAACGGGGGGCGTGGATACGCAGTATTTT.

The chain has TRBV6-5 and TRBJ2-1; D may correspond to TRBD1 or TRBD2 (5 bases each). Trimming stripped 6 bases from V and 9 bases from J, with 18 bases between. The CDR3 length is 14 residues. Germline V gives CDR1 MNHEY, CDR2 SVGAGI. The CDR3: CASSNYVGEREQFF. The CDR3 nucleotides read TGTGCCAGCAGCAACTATGTGGGGGAACGTGAGCAGTTCTTC.

The chain employs TRBV29-1 and TRBJ2-7, with 8 bases matching TRBD1. Germline trimming cut 1 base from V and 3 bases from J; bases unmatched to any gene: 11. This CDR3 is built from 16 residues. The germline V gene has CDR1 SQVTM and CDR2 ANQGSEA. Here the CDR3 reads CSVEGSGTGQLYEQYF. The CDR3 DNA is TGCAGCGTTGAAGGTTCCGGGACAGGACAACTCTACGAGCAGTACTTC.

The V gene is TRBV30, the J gene TRBJ1-2, with TRBD1 matching over 8 bases. The trim removed 3 bases at V and 2 bases at J, leaving 2 bases unmatched. The CDR3 runs to 13 residues. Germline-derived CDR1 and CDR2 are GTSNPN and SVGIG (reference sequence). The CDR3 reads CAWRGQENYGYTF. The CDR3 region has the DNA TGTGCCTGGAGGGGACAGGAGAACTATGGCTACACCTTC.

This rearrangement joins TRBV2 to TRBJ2-1, with 13 bases aligning to TRBD2. The V gene's germline CDR1 is SNHLY and CDR2 FYNNEI. The V segment lost 8 bases and the J segment 5 bases; nucleotides outside the gene matches: 12. CDR3 size: 17 residues. The CDR3 loop is CASRSGLAGDDNNEQFF. The CDR3 DNA sequence: TGTGCCAGCCGATCCGGACTAGCGGGAGATGATAACAATGAGCAGTTCTTC.

This clone was detected only once. This sequence joins TRBV13 and TRBJ1-1, with D unclear. The CDR3 is 13 amino acids. Looked up from germline, CDR1 is PRHDT and CDR2 is FYEKMQ (reference sequence). V was pared by 0 bases and J by 3 bases, with 5 bases between. The CDR3 DNA is TGTGCCAGCAGCTTAGGGGAGTACACTGAAGCTTTCTTT. It is translated as CASSLGEYTEAFF.

This clone is a singleton in its sample. The rearrangement uses TRBV11-3 and TRBJ2-7; possibly TRBD1 for D (5 bases). The CDR3 contains 14 residues. Per the germline V gene, CDR1 is SGHNT and CDR2 is YENEEA. V was clipped by 5 bases and J by 1 base, with 12 bases between them. CDR3 sequence: CASSAGSGSYEQYF. Here the CDR3 DNA reads TGTGCCAGCAGCGCAGGGTCGGGTTCCTACGAGCAGTACTTC.

This clone appeared a single time. CDR3 loop: CASSSTSKPYNEQFF. As DNA, the CDR3 is TGTGCCAGCAGCTCGACTAGTAAGCCCTACAATGAGCAGTTCTTC. The chain links TRBV7-9 to TRBJ2-1; D might be TRBD2 (6 bases). Trimming took off 4 bases at V and 2 bases at J, with 12 bases between the two ends. The CDR3 loop spans 15 amino acids. CDR1 and CDR2 (germline): SEHNR, FQNEAQ (reference sequence).

This chain connects TRBV9 to TRBJ1-2; no reliable D call. Per germline, CDR1 SGDLS and CDR2 YYNGEE. This CDR3 contains 14 residues. The V end lost 0 bases, the J end lost 4 bases, and 10 bases lay between the germline ends. Here the CDR3 DNA reads TGTGCCAGCAGCGTAGGCTCAGGAACCTATGGCTACACCTTC. Translation gives CASSVGSGTYGYTF.

The chain combines TRBV15 with TRBJ2-7; D not certain. The CDR3 has 12 residues. V lost 1 base, J lost 2 bases, and 3 bases lay in between. Per the germline V gene, CDR1 is LNHNV and CDR2 is YYDKDF (reference sequence). The CDR3 sequence is CATSRVPYEQYF. Here the CDR3 DNA reads TGTGCCACCAGCAGAGTGCCCTACGAGCAGTACTTC.